This TCR beta chain was identified in a study of beta chain features in type 1 diabetes. The J segment lost 5 bases and the V segment lost 7 bases, leaving 8 bases of the junction unmatched. CDR1 SQVTM and CDR2 ANQGSEA come from the germline V gene. The CDR3 extends over 13 amino acids. This clone has just a few counts. Reverse transcription of all isolated RNA meant that expressed TCRB transcripts were sequenced. Repertoires were generated with immunoSEQ multiplex PCR, while TCRdb's copy carries only in-frame clones and drops some. The sample shows fewer than 550,000 clones, around 10% of them seen only once.

The receptor was isolated from a woman aged 18 to 35 in good health. The chain joins TRBV29-1 to TRBJ2-5, with 9 bases that match TRBD1. Source material: naive CD4+ T cells from blood. CDR3 coding DNA: TGCAGCGCCAAACAGGGGGCATCCGAGACCCAGTACTTC. This codes for CSAKQGASETQYF.